Listed here are 25 T cell receptor beta chains from one sample, sequenced in a study of identical twins (dated by TCRdb to about 2016). The receptor library was made with 5' RACE. This sample was sequenced with an Illumina HiSeq 2000. TCRdb's own reprocessing of the public reads used fastp at Q25 and MiXCR and kept productive beta chains. Duplicate CDR3 protein sequences are folded into a single record with the most common DNA and genes. Counted in this sample were about 570,000 distinct CDR3 sequences; around 9.6% of them appeared once. Around 3.2% of the sample is taken by the ten largest. These same data were also listed under a study on yellow fever vaccine responses in identical twins.

Input material: PBMCs. The receptor source for this set is a woman between 18 and 30 years old in good health.

This chain connects TRBV7-9 to TRBJ1-2; D not resolved. The ends were cut back, 5 bases at V and 2 bases at J, with 6 bases in the middle. The CDR3 is 12 amino acids. The germline CDR1 and CDR2 sequences are SEHNR and FQNEAQ (reference sequence). CDR3 sequence: CASSPTNYGYTF. The CDR3 nucleotides read TGTGCCAGCAGCCCGACGAACTATGGCTACACCTTC.

This chain links TRBV6-1 with TRBJ2-1; TRBD2 matches 11 bases. The CDR3 length is 19 residues. Germline loops: CDR1 MNHNS, CDR2 SASEGT. V was clipped by 7 bases and J by 4 bases; unmatched bases: 18. Written as DNA, the CDR3 is TGTGCCAGCACCAGGGTGCAGTCTAGCGGGAGGTTGAAGTACAATGAGCAGTTCTTC. Encoded protein: CASTRVQSSGRLKYNEQFF.

This sequence joins TRBV20-1 and TRBJ2-3, with TRBD1 matching over 7 bases. CDR3 length: 13 amino acids. V was clipped by 5 bases and J by 6 bases; unmatched bases: 8. Per the germline V gene, CDR1 is DFQATT and CDR2 is SNEGSKA (reference sequence). As DNA, the CDR3 is TGCAGTGCTGAGGGGGCCAATGGGGATACGCAGTATTTT. This sequence encodes CSAEGANGDTQYF.

The chain recombines TRBV7-2 with TRBJ2-5, with 7 bases identical to TRBD2. The CDR3 covers 16 residues. V was pared by 0 bases and J by 5 bases, with 9 bases of the junction left unmatched. CDR1 and CDR2 from the germline V gene are SGHTA and FQGNSA. In nucleotides, the CDR3 is TGTGCCAGCAGCTTAGCGCGGCGGGGGTTTGGGGAGACCCAGTACTTC. Amino acids: CASSLARRGFGETQYF.

This clonotype was seen a handful of times. This rearrangement joins TRBV6-5 to TRBJ2-2; 8 bases fit TRBD1. Trimming removed 0 bases from V and 4 bases from J; junction bases left unmatched: 4. Germline V gene sequence: CDR1 MNHEY, CDR2 SVGAGI. This CDR3 comprises 16 residues. CDR3 amino acids: CASSYSTGVGTGELFF. The DNA of the CDR3 is TGTGCCAGCAGTTACTCGACAGGGGTGGGCACCGGGGAGCTGTTTTTT.

This clonotype was seen ten or more times. V usage is TRBV12-5 and J usage is TRBJ2-7, with D hard to call. This CDR3 has 12 amino acids. V lost 1 base to trimming and J lost 5 bases, with 6 bases between them. Germline V gene data show CDR1 as LGHNT and CDR2 as FRNRAP. CDR3 sequence: CASGLGAHEQYF. In DNA form, the CDR3 reads TGTGCTAGTGGTTTGGGGGCGCACGAGCAGTACTTC.

The chain combines TRBV4-3 with TRBJ2-4; tentative D call: TRBD1 (5 bases). The V and J ends lost 1 base and 1 base respectively, with 17 bases between them. The CDR3 extends over 18 amino acids. Germline V gene lookup returns CDR1 LGHNA and CDR2 YSLEER. In DNA form, the CDR3 reads TGCGCCAGCAGCCAAGGGACACCGGGTGCCGGGGCCAAAAACATTCAGTACTTC. The encoded protein is CASSQGTPGAGAKNIQYF.

This clonotype has a count of ten or more. The rearrangement uses TRBV29-1 and TRBJ2-5; a possible D gene is TRBD1 (5 bases). Germline V lookup: CDR1 SQVTM, CDR2 ANQGSEA. This CDR3 contains 13 residues. Trimming removed 6 bases at V and 4 bases at J, with 15 bases between. In nucleotides, the CDR3 is TGCAGCGTCGAGGACAACCGCAGAGAGACCCAGTACTTC. It translates to CSVEDNRRETQYF.

This clonotype was counted ten times or more. The rearrangement links TRBV11-2 to TRBJ2-1, with D uncertain. Germline CDR1 reads SGHAT; CDR2 reads FQNNGV. This CDR3 is built from 14 residues. V was clipped by 3 bases and J by 3 bases, with 9 bases between them. CDR3 loop: CASSFQRLYNEQFF. The CDR3 bases are TGTGCCAGCAGCTTCCAGAGGCTCTACAATGAGCAGTTCTTC.

Ten or more counts support this clonotype. The chain has TRBV5-1 and TRBJ2-7, with D unclear. The CDR3 runs 13 residues. CDR1 and CDR2 (germline): SGHRS, YFSETQ. The V end was cut by 2 bases, the J end by 3 bases, with 9 bases between. The CDR3 protein is CASSFLGIYEQYF. CDR3 nucleotide sequence: TGCGCCAGCAGCTTTTTAGGGATCTACGAGCAGTACTTC.

V and J are TRBV7-2 and TRBJ2-5, with 9 bases lining up with TRBD2. The V and J ends lost 3 bases and 5 bases, in that order; junction bases with no gene match: 7. CDR1 is SGHTA, CDR2 FQGNSA, per germline. The CDR3 runs 15 residues. The CDR3 reads CASSLGGGDTETQYF. The CDR3 bases are TGTGCCAGCAGCTTGGGCGGGGGGGATACGGAGACCCAGTACTTC.

This clonotype turned up a few times. The chain combines TRBV5-6 with TRBJ2-7; possible D gene TRBD2, 9 bases. Between the trimmed V and J ends, which lost 4 bases and 0 bases, there was a span of 23 bases. Per the germline V gene, CDR1 is SGHDT and CDR2 is YYEEEE. The CDR3 has 18 amino acids. CDR3 in DNA: TGTGCCAGCAGCCGCCGGGACAGGACTAGCGCGCACTCCTACGAGCAGTACTTC. This codes for CASSRRDRTSAHSYEQYF. The complete variable domain, with remaining parts taken from reference TRBV5-6 and TRBJ2-7, reads DAGVTQSPTHLIKTRGQQVTLRCSPKSGHDTVSWYQQALGQGPQFIFQYYEEEERQRGNFPDRFSGHQFPNYSSELNVNALLLGDSALYLCASSRRDRTSAHSYEQYFGPGTRLTVT.

The CDR3 is CAWSTQGGAGTQYF. As DNA, the CDR3 is TGTGCCTGGAGCACACAAGGGGGGGCAGGTACGCAGTATTTT. This rearrangement joins TRBV30 to TRBJ2-3; a possible D gene is TRBD2 (7 bases). V shed 3 bases and J shed 8 bases, with 18 bases lying between them. This CDR3 comprises 14 residues. Germline V gives CDR1 GTSNPN, CDR2 SVGIG (reference sequence).

This clonotype was picked up many times. The rearrangement joins TRBV6-1 to TRBJ1-1; no definite D call. Trimming took off 6 bases at V and 1 base at J, with 12 bases between the two ends. The CDR3 is 14 amino acids. CDR1 and CDR2 from the germline V gene are MNHNS and SASEGT. The CDR3, as DNA: TGTGCCAGCAGCGCCAGGCGGGGGAACACTGAAGCTTTCTTT. Amino acids: CASSARRGNTEAFF.

The sample holds a few counts of this clonotype. V and J are TRBV18 and TRBJ1-5; D may be TRBD1 (6 bases). The CDR3 has 15 amino acids. V was pared by 4 bases and J by 0 bases, with 10 bases between. The germline V gene encodes CDR1 KGHSH and CDR2 LQKENI. CDR3 in amino acids: CASSHRDGSNQPQHF. The CDR3 DNA sequence: TGTGCCAGCTCACACAGGGATGGTAGCAATCAGCCCCAGCATTTT.

The V and J genes are TRBV28 and TRBJ2-3, with 10 bases matching TRBD2. The CDR3 runs to 15 residues. Germline V gives CDR1 MDHEN, CDR2 SYDVKM. V shed 5 bases, J shed 4 bases, and the junction held 6 bases outside the gene matches. CDR3 nucleotides: TGTGCCAGCAGTGTAGCTAGCGGGGGCGCAGATACGCAGTATTTT. Its translation is CASSVASGGADTQYF. Full variable domain (missing parts from reference TRBV28 and TRBJ2-3): DVKVTQSSRYLVKRTGEKVFLECVQDMDHENMFWYRQDPGLGLRLIYFSYDVKMKEKGDIPEGYSVSREKKERFSLILESASTNQTSMYLCASSVASGGADTQYFGPGTRLTVL.

With regard to this clonotype: A junction boundary mismatches the germline segment, possibly from a read error. The chain has TRBV15 and TRBJ2-1, with 8 nucleotides matching TRBD1. This CDR3 has 17 amino acids. The V gene's germline CDR1 is LNHNV and CDR2 YYDKDF (reference sequence). CDR3 DNA sequence: TGTGCCACCAGCAGTTTCACCGGGACAGGCGTCTACAATGAGCACTTCTTC. It yields the protein CATSSFTGTGVYNEHFF.

This clonotype showed up many times. This chain links TRBV7-8 with TRBJ1-1, with D possibly TRBD1 on 6 matching bases. V was trimmed by 3 bases and J by 4 bases, leaving 18 bases between them. The CDR3 runs to 16 residues. The germline CDR1 and CDR2 sequences are SGHVS and FQNEAQ. The CDR3 DNA is TGTGCCAGCAGCTTGGCGAGATTACAGGGAGGCACTGAAGCTTTCTTT. Amino acid sequence: CASSLARLQGGTEAFF.

The V call is TRBV5-1, the J call TRBJ2-1; 8 bases line up with TRBD2. The J segment lost 6 bases and the V segment lost 3 bases, leaving 5 bases of the junction unmatched. The length of the CDR3 is 14 residues. Looked up from germline, CDR1 is SGHRS and CDR2 is YFSETQ. The CDR3 sequence: CASSSRTSPNEQFF. CDR3 nucleotides: TGCGCCAGCAGCTCCCGGACTAGCCCCAATGAGCAGTTCTTC.

The table lists this clonotype with a few counts. The chain carries TRBV11-2 and TRBJ2-3; TRBD1 matches 8 bases. J lost 0 bases, V lost 5 bases, and 7 bases had no gene match. Per germline, CDR1 SGHAT and CDR2 FQNNGV. The length of the CDR3 is 16 residues. The CDR3 region has the DNA TGTGCCAGCAGCACACACAGGGGGTCTAGCACAGATACGCAGTATTTT. This sequence encodes CASSTHRGSSTDTQYF.

In its sample, this clonotype was seen many times. The CDR3 reads CASSLVFRLAGSTDTQYF. CDR3 nucleotides: TGTGCCAGCAGCTTAGTATTTCGGCTAGCGGGGAGCACAGATACGCAGTATTTT. The chain employs TRBV11-2 and TRBJ2-3; 9 bases are shared with TRBD2. This CDR3 is built from 18 residues. Germline V CDR1 and CDR2: SGHAT, FQNNGV. V dropped 1 base and J dropped 0; count of bases not matched to a gene: 8.

This clonotype has only a few counts. This sequence joins TRBV7-2 and TRBJ2-1; D assignment may be TRBD1 or TRBD2 (6 bases each). This CDR3 region has 13 residues. V lost 2 bases, J lost 6 bases, and 8 bases lay in between. From germline, CDR1 is SGHTA and CDR2 FQGNSA. As DNA, the CDR3 is TGTGCCAGCAGCTTACCGGGGGCCAATGAGCAGTTCTTC. This codes for CASSLPGANEQFF.

This clonotype was picked up many times. This sequence joins TRBV29-1 and TRBJ2-7; maybe TRBD1 (5 bases). The CDR3 has 12 residues. Deletions cut 1 base from V and 6 bases from J, with 10 bases between. In germline, CDR1 is SQVTM, CDR2 ANQGSEA. The CDR3 here is CSVEGLTAEQYF. The CDR3 region has the DNA TGCAGCGTTGAAGGTTTGACAGCCGAGCAGTACTTC.

This clonotype was found many times. The chain recombines TRBV10-3 with TRBJ2-3; D is uncertain. V was shortened by 6 bases and J by 0 bases, with 7 bases between the two germline ends. CDR3 length: 13 residues. Germline lookup yields CDR1 ENHRY and CDR2 SYGVKD. The CDR3 DNA sequence: TGTGCCATCAGGCCCGATAGCACAGATACGCAGTATTTT. It translates to CAIRPDSTDTQYF.

This clonotype was counted a few times. This chain joins TRBV20-1 and TRBJ2-5; D perhaps matches TRBD1 (6 bases). This CDR3 spans 16 amino acids. CDR1 and CDR2 (germline): DFQATT, SNEGSKA (reference sequence). V lost 6 bases to trimming and J lost 4 bases, with 24 bases between them. In nucleotides, the CDR3 is TGCAGTGCCGTCGGTGAAAGGGGGACAATTCGAGAGACCCAGTACTTC. Its protein product is CSAVGERGTIRETQYF.